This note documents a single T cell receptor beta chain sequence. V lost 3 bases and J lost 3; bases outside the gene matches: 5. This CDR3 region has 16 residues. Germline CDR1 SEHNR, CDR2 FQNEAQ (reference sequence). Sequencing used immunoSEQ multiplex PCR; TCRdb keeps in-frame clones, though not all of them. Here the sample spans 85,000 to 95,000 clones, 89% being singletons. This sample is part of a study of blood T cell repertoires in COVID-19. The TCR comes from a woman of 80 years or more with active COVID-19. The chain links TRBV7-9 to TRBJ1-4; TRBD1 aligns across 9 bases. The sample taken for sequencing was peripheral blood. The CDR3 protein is CASSFGQGLANEKLFF. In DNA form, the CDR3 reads TGTGCCAGCAGCTTCGGACAGGGGTTGGCTAATGAAAAACTGTTTTTT.